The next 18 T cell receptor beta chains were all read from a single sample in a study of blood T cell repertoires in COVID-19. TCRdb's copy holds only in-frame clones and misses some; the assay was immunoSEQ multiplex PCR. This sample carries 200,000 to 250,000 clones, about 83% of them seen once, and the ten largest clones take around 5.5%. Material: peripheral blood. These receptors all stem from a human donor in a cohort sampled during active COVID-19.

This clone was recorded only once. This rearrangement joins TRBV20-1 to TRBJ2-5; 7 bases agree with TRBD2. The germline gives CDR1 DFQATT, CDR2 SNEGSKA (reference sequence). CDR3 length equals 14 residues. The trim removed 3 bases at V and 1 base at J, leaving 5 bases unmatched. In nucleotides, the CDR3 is TGCAGTGCTAGTAAACTAGCGAGCCAAGAGACCCAGTACTTC. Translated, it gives CSASKLASQETQYF.

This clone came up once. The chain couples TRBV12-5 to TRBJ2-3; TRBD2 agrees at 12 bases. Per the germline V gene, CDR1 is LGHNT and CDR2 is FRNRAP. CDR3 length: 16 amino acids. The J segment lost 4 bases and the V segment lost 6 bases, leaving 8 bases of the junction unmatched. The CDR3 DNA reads TGTGCTAGTGGCTCATGGACTAGCGGGAAAGCAGATACGCAGTATTTT. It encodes CASGSWTSGKADTQYF.

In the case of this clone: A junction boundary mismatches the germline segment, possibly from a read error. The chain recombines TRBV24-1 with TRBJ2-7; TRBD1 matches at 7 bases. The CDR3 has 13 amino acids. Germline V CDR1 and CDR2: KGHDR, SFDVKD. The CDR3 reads CATSDRTTGSTLF. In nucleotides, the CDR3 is TGTGCCACCAGTGATCGCACGACAGGGTCTACGTTGTTC.

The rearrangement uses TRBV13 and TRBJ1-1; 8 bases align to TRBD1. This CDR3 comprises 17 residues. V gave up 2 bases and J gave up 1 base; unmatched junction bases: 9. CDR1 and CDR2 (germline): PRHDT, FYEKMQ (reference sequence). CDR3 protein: CASSLFPAGTGNTEAFF. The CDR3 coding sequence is TGTGCCAGCAGCTTATTCCCCGCCGGGACAGGGAACACTGAAGCTTTCTTT.

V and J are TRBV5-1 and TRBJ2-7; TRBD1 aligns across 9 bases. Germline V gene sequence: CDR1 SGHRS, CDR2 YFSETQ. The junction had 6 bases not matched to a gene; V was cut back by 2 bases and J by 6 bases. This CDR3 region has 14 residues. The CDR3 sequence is CASSLGTGQSEQYF. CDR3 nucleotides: TGCGCCAGCAGCTTAGGGACAGGGCAGAGCGAGCAGTACTTC.

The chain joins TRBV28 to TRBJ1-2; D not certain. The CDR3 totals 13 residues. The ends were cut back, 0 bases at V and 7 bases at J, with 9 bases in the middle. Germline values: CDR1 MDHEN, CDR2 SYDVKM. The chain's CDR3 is CASSLWTAGGYTF. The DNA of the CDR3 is TGTGCCAGCAGTTTATGGACTGCCGGTGGCTACACCTTC.

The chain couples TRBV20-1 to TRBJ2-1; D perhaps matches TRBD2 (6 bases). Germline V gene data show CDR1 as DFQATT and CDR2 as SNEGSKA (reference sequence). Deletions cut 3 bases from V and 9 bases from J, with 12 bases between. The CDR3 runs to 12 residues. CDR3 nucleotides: TGCAGTGCTAGTGAATGGGGAGGTGAGCAGTTCTTC. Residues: CSASEWGGEQFF.

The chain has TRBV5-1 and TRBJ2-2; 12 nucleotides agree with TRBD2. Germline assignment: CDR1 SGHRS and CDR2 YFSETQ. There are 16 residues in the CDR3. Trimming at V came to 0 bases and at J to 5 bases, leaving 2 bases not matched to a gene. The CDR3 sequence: CASSLGLAGETGELFF. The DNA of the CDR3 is TGCGCCAGCAGCTTGGGACTAGCGGGGGAGACCGGGGAGCTGTTTTTT. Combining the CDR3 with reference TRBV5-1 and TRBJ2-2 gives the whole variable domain KAGVTQTPRYLIKTRGQQVTLSCSPISGHRSVSWYQQTPGQGLQFLFEYFSETQRNKGNFPGRFSGRQFSNSRSEMNVSTLELGDSALYLCASSLGLAGETGELFFGEGSRLTVL.

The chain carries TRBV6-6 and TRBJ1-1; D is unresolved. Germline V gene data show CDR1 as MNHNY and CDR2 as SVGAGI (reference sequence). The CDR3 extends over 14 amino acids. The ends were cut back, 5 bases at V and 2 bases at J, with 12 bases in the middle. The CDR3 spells CASSVRGRNTEAFF. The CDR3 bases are TGTGCCAGCAGTGTTAGAGGTAGAAACACTGAAGCTTTCTTT.

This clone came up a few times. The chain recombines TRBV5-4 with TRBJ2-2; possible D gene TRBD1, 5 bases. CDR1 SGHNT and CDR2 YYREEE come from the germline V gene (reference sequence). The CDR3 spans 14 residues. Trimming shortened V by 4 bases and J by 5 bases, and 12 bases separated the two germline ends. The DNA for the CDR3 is TGTGCCAGCAGCACTAAAAGACAGACCGGGGAGCTGTTTTTT. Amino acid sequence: CASSTKRQTGELFF.

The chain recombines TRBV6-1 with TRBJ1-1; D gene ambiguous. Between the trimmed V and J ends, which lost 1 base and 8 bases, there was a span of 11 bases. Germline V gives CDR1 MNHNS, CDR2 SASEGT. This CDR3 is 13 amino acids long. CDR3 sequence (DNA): TGTGCCAGCAGTGAAGGGTCAGGAAGAGAAGCTTTCTTT. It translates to CASSEGSGREAFF.

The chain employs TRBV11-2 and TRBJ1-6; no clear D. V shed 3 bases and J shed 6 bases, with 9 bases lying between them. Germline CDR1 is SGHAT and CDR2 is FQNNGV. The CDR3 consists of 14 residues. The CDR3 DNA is TGTGCCAGCAGCTTGAGGCCCCGTAATTCACCCCTCCACTTT. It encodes CASSLRPRNSPLHF.

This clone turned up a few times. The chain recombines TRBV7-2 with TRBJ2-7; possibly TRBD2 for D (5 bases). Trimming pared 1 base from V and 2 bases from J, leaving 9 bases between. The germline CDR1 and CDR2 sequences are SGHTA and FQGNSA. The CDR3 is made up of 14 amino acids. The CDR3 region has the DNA TGTGCCAGCAGCTTAGATCTGGGAGCCTACGAGCAGTACTTC. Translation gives CASSLDLGAYEQYF.

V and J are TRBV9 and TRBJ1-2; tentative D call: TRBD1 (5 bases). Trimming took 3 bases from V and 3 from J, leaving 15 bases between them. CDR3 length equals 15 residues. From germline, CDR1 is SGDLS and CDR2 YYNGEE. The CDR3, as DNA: TGTGCCAGCAGCGATCCTCGGGAGGGGTACTATGGCTACACCTTC. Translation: CASSDPREGYYGYTF.

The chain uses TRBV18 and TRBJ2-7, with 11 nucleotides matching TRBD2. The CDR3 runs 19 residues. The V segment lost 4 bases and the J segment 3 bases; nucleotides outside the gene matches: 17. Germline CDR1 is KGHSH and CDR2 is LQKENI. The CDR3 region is CASSLGQGSSGGSLYEQYF. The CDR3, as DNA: TGTGCCAGCTCACTTGGACAGGGATCTAGCGGGGGGTCCCTCTACGAGCAGTACTTC.

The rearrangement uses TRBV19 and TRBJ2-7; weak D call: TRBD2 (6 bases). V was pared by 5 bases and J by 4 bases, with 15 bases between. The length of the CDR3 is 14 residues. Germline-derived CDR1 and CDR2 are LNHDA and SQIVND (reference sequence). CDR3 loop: CASSVGLSQYEQYF. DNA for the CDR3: TGTGCCAGTAGTGTCGGACTATCACAATACGAGCAGTACTTC.

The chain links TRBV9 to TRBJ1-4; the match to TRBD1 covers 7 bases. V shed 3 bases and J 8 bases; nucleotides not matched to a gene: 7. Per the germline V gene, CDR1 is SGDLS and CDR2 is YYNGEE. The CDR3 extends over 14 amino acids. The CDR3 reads CASSADREREKLFF. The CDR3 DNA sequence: TGTGCCAGCAGCGCAGACAGGGAGCGAGAAAAACTGTTTTTT.

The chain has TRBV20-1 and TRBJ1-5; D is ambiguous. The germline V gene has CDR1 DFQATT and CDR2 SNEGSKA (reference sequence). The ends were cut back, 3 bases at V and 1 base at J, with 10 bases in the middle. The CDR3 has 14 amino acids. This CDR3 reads CSASVRQSNQPQHF. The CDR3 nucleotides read TGCAGTGCTAGTGTTCGTCAGAGCAATCAGCCCCAGCATTTT.